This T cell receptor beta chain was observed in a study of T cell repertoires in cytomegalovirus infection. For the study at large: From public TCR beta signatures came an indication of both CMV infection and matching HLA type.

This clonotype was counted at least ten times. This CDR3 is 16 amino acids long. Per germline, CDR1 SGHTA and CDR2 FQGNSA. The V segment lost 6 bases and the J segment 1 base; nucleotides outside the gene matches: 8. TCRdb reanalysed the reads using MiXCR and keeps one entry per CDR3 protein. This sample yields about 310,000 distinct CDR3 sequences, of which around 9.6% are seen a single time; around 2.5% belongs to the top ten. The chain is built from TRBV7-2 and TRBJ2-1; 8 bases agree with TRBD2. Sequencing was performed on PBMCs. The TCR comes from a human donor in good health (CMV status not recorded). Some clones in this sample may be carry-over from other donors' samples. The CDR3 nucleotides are TGTGCCAGCAGTTCGCCACTAGCGGCTTCCTACAATGAGCAGTTCTTC. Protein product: CASSSPLAASYNEQFF.